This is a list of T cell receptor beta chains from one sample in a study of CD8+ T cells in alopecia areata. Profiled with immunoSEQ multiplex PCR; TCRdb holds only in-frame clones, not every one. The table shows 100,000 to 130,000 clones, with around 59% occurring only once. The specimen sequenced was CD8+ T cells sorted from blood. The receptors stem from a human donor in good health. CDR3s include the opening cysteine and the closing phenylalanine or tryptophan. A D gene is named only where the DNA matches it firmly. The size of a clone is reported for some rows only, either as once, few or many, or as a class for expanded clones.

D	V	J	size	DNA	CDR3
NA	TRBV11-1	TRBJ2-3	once	TGTGCCAGCAGCTTAGCACGGGGGCCTAGCACAGATACGCAGTATTTT	CASSLARGPSTDTQYF
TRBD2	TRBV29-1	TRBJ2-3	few	TGCAGCGTTGAGAAGACTAGCGGGGGGGCTACAGATACGCAGTATTTT	CSVEKTSGGATDTQYF
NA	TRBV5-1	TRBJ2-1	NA	TGCGCCAGCATCAGAGGGGGTGAGCAGTTCTTC	CASIRGGEQFF
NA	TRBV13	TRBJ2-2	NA	TGTGCCAGCAGGGGAGACGGGGTAACGGACACCGGGGAGCTGTTTTTT	CASRGDGVTDTGELFF
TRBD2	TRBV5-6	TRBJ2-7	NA	TGTGCCAGCAGCTTGGTTAGCGGGGATTACGAGCAGTACTTC	CASSLVSGDYEQYF
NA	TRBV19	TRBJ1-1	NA	TGTGCCAGTAGTATAGATGGGAACACTGAAGCTTTCTTT	CASSIDGNTEAFF
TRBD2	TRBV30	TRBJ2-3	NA	TGTGCCTGGATCCCGGGACTAGCGGGGTACACAGATACGCAGTATTTT	CAWIPGLAGYTDTQYF
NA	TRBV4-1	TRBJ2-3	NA	TGCGCCAGCAGCCAAGAGTCCAGGGGTGAAGATACGCAGTATTTT	CASSQESRGEDTQYF
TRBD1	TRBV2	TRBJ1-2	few	TGTGCCAGACAGGGGAACTATGGCTACACCTTC	CARQGNYGYTF
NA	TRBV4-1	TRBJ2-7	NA	TGCGCCAGCAGCCCGTTAGACGGTGCCTACGAGCAGTACTTC	CASSPLDGAYEQYF
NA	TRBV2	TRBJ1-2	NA	TGTGCCAGCAGTGAAAGGGAGGGACCAGCTCGGGGCTACACCTTC	CASSEREGPARGYTF
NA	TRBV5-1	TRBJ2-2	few	TGCGCCAGCAGCTCACCCGTTGGGGAGCTGTTTTTT	CASSSPVGELFF
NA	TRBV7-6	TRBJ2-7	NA	TGTGCCAGCAGCTTAGCGGGACATACCTACGAGCAGTACTTC	CASSLAGHTYEQYF
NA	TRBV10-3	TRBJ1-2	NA	TGTGCCATCAGTGATGGGCCGGGCTACACCTTC	CAISDGPGYTF
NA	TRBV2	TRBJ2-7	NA	TGTGCCAGCAGCCCCTCCTACGAGCAGTACTTC	CASSPSYEQYF
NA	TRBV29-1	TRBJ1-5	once	TGCAGCGCCCGAGGGGGGGGCAATCAGCCCCAGCATTTT	CSARGGGNQPQHF
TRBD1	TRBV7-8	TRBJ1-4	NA	TGTGCCAGCAGCTTCGACAGGGCTAATGAAAAACTGTTTTTT	CASSFDRANEKLFF
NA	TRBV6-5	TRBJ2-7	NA	TGTGCCAGCAGTTACGATGTAAAGCTCGAGCAGTACTTC	CASSYDVKLEQYF
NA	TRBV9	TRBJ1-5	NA	TGTGCCAGCAGCCAAGAGGGGGGGAGTCAGCCCCAGCATTTT	CASSQEGGSQPQHF
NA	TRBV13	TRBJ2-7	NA	TGTGCCAGCAGCTTAGGGGTTCTAGTGAACAACTACGAGCAGTACTTC	CASSLGVLVNNYEQYF
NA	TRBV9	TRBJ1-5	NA	TGTGCCAGCAGCGTAGCGGGTCATCAGCCCCAGCATTTT	CASSVAGHQPQHF
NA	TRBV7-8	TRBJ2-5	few	TGTGCCAGCAGCTTAGCAAGGGAGACCCAGTACTTC	CASSLARETQYF
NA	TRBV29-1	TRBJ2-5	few	TGCAGCGTTGAAGAAGGCAATTTAGTCACAGTAAATTACCAAGAGACCCAGTACTTC	CSVEEGNLVTVNYQETQYF
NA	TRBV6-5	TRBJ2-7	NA	TGTGCCAGCAGTTACAACAGCTACGAGCAGTACTTC	CASSYNSYEQYF
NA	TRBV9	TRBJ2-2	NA	TGTGCCAGCAGCGTCTCTAGCAACCCCGGGGAGCTGTTTTTT	CASSVSSNPGELFF
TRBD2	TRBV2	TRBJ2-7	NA	TGTGCCAGCAGTGCCGGGACTAGCTACGACGAGCAGTACTTC	CASSAGTSYDEQYF
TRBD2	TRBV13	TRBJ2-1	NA	TGTGCCAGCAGCCGGGGGGGCTCTAATGAGCAGTTCTTC	CASSRGGSNEQFF
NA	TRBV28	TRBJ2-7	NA	TGTGCCAGCAGTTTGCCCGGCGAGCAGTACTTC	CASSLPGEQYF
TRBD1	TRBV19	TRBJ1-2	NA	TGTGCCAGTAGTCCCTGGACAGGGGTTTACTATGGCTACACCTTC	CASSPWTGVYYGYTF
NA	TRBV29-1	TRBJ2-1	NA	TGCAGCGTTGAACGCGCGACAGGCGGGGCCTACAATGAGCAGTTCTTC	CSVERATGGAYNEQFF
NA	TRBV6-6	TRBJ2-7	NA	TGTGCCACCCTGACAGGATCCTACGAGCAGTACTTC	CATLTGSYEQYF
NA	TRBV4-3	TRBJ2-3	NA	TGCGCCAGCAGCTTGGAGGCCACAGATACGCAGTATTTT	CASSLEATDTQYF
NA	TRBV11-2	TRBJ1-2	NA	TGTGCCAGCAGCTTGGGGACGACCTATGGCTACACCTTC	CASSLGTTYGYTF
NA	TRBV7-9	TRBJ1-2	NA	TGTGCCAGCAGCCAAAGCCGGGTCGGATACTTGACTAACTATGGCTACACCTTC	CASSQSRVGYLTNYGYTF
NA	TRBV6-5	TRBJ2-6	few	TGTGCCAGCAGCGAGACAGATACTGGGGCCAACGTCCTGACTTTC	CASSETDTGANVLTF
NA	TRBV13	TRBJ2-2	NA	TGTGCCAGCAGTCAGGGGCCGGGGACCGCGAACACCGGGGAGCTGTTTTTT	CASSQGPGTANTGELFF
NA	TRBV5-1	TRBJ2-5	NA	TGCGCCAGCAGCCCCGCCAGTACGGGGACCCAGTACTTC	CASSPASTGTQYF
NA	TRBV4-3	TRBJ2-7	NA	TGCGCCAGCAGCCAAGCCCGTGGGGTTCCGACCTACGAGCAGTACTTC	CASSQARGVPTYEQYF
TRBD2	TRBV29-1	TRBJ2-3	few	TGCAGCGTTGAGAGGGGACTAGCGGGGGTCCCAGATACGCAGTATTTT	CSVERGLAGVPDTQYF
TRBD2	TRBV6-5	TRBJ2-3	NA	TGTGCCAGCAGTTACGTCTTAGCGGGGGGCACAGATACGCAGTATTTT	CASSYVLAGGTDTQYF
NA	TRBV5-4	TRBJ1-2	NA	TGTGCCAGCAGCTTGGGGGAGAACTATGGCTACACCTTC	CASSLGENYGYTF
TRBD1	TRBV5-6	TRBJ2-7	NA	TGTGCCAGCAGCCTCTATTCGGACAGGGCCTACTACGAGCAGTACTTC	CASSLYSDRAYYEQYF
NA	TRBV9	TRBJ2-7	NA	TGTGCCAGCAGCACGGGGGTTCTCTCCGAGCAGTACTTC	CASSTGVLSEQYF